This T cell receptor beta chain emerged from a study of glioma-infiltrating T cells. Study summary: Glioma patients had dexamethasone for six or fewer days before surgery.

Per the germline V gene, CDR1 is MDHEN and CDR2 is SYDVKM. V was clipped by 3 bases and J by 6 bases, with 8 bases between them. The CDR3 length is 12 residues. TCR alpha and beta CDR3 regions were amplified from RNA using iRepertoire nested multiplex PCR. Tissue mRNA or PBMC total RNA, roughly 85-450 ng, went into one-step reverse transcription and amplification. TCRdb reanalysed the multiplex PCR reads using MiXCR and keeps one entry per CDR3 protein. In the table there are about 380,000 distinct CDR3 sequences, more than 35% of which are singletons. This clonotype was counted between two and nine times.

The sequenced sample was glioma tissue, nonneoplastic brain tissue, or PBMCs (not recorded which). The chain employs TRBV28 and TRBJ1-1; no clear D. The receptor comes from a human donor with low-grade glioma or glioblastoma, undergoing nonglioma brain surgery, or in good health (not recorded which). DNA of the CDR3: TGTGCCAGCAGTTTGACATGGGCTGAAGCTTTCTTT. This encodes CASSLTWAEAFF.